The 27 T cell receptor beta chains reported below all come from one sample, sequenced in a study of cytomegalovirus exposure and HLA in healthy donors. Primers included in the PCR were 60 Vbeta and 13 Jbeta primers. Clones were read by immunoSEQ multiplex PCR, and TCRdb kept only the in-frame ones, dropping some. Counted here are some 210,000 clones, about 78% occurring once; the ten biggest clones make up about 3.8%. Sequencing input: PBMCs. The receptors stem from a male donor in good health and CMV-seronegative.

The gene calls are TRBV5-1 and TRBJ1-3; TRBD1 is a possible D gene (5 bases). V was shortened by 3 bases and J by 2 bases, with 21 bases between the two germline ends. The CDR3 is 18 residues long. Germline-derived CDR1 and CDR2 are SGHRS and YFSETQ. The CDR3 nucleotides read TGCGCCAGCAGCTCAATCCCGGGACTCAAAATGCCTGGAAACACCATATATTTT. Translation gives CASSSIPGLKMPGNTIYF.

The chain carries TRBV7-2 and TRBJ1-6, with a possible D match to TRBD1 (5 bases). This CDR3 has 13 residues. CDR1 is SGHTA and CDR2 is FQGNSA in the germline V gene. Deletions cut 6 bases from V and 5 bases from J, with 8 bases between. This CDR3 is CASRAGHNSPLHF. The CDR3 DNA is TGTGCCAGCAGGGCAGGGCATAATTCACCCCTCCACTTT.

This chain links TRBV14 with TRBJ2-2; 8 bases agree with TRBD1. Germline V gives CDR1 SGHDN, CDR2 FVKESK. The V and J ends lost 2 bases and 6 bases, in that order; junction bases with no gene match: 2. The CDR3 sequence is 14 residues long. The CDR3 here is CASSQLDRAGELFF. The CDR3 DNA reads as TGTGCCAGCAGCCAACTGGACAGGGCCGGGGAGCTGTTTTTT.

This clone was detected only a few times. The chain is built from TRBV5-5 and TRBJ2-3; possibly TRBD2 for D (5 bases). Per germline, CDR1 SGHKS and CDR2 YYEKEE (reference sequence). The CDR3 loop spans 15 amino acids. Trimming removed 0 bases from V and 2 bases from J, with 10 bases in between. CDR3 region: CASSLGYGITDTQYF. The CDR3 DNA sequence: TGTGCCAGCAGCTTGGGTTACGGGATCACAGATACGCAGTATTTT.

This clone has just one count. This rearrangement joins TRBV13 to TRBJ2-7; TRBD2 matches 11 bases. The germline gives CDR1 PRHDT, CDR2 FYEKMQ (reference sequence). Trimming cost V 4 bases and J 4 bases; bases outside gene matches: 18. The CDR3 sequence is 19 residues long. The DNA for the CDR3 is TGTGCCAGCAGCTCCAATGACGGTTTAGCGGGAGGGGATAAATACGAGCAGTACTTC. Protein sequence: CASSSNDGLAGGDKYEQYF.

The V call is TRBV4-2, the J call TRBJ2-3; D is possibly TRBD1 (6 bases). V was cut by 3 bases and J by 3 bases, with 16 bases left in between. The CDR3 covers 16 residues. Germline values: CDR1 LGHNA, CDR2 YNFKEQ. CDR3 loop: CASSHPGQGRTDTQYF. CDR3 DNA: TGTGCCAGCAGCCACCCGGGACAAGGGCGTACAGATACGCAGTATTTT.

This chain joins TRBV25-1 and TRBJ2-1, with TRBD2 matching over 7 bases. CDR1 and CDR2 (germline): MGHDK, SYGVNS. The CDR3 is 15 amino acids. V lost 1 base, J lost 7 bases, and 7 bases stayed unmatched. CDR3 residues: CASSEWPSGLNEQFF. The CDR3 nucleotides read TGTGCCAGCAGTGAATGGCCTAGCGGTTTGAATGAGCAGTTCTTC.

This clone was seen once. V gene TRBV19 combines with J gene TRBJ2-2; TRBD1 matches at 7 bases. V trimming: 7 bases; J trimming: 1 base; junction bases outside the gene matches: 6. CDR1 is LNHDA and CDR2 is SQIVND in the germline V gene (reference sequence). The CDR3 has 15 residues. CDR3 in DNA: TGTGCCAGTATGAGGGACAGTCTGAACACCGGGGAGCTGTTTTTT. Protein: CASMRDSLNTGELFF.

The J gene is TRBJ1-5, the V gene TRBV28; TRBD1 matches at 7 bases. Germline values: CDR1 MDHEN, CDR2 SYDVKM. This CDR3 comprises 15 residues. J gave up 1 base and V 6 bases, and 6 bases lay outside the gene matches. CDR3 nucleotide sequence: TGTGCCAGCAGCCTACAGGGGACGAGCAATCAGCCCCAGCATTTT. Translating gives CASSLQGTSNQPQHF.

V and J are TRBV19 and TRBJ2-3; 7 nucleotides agree with TRBD1. The CDR3 runs to 17 residues. The germline CDR1 and CDR2 sequences are LNHDA and SQIVND (reference sequence). Trimming took 6 bases from V and 2 from J; bases not matched to a gene: 14. In DNA form, the CDR3 reads TGTGCCAGTAGCGCGATGGTTACAGGGGTTTACACAGATACGCAGTATTTT. It codes for CASSAMVTGVYTDTQYF.

V usage is TRBV19 and J usage is TRBJ2-4; 7 nucleotides agree with TRBD2. The CDR3 totals 15 residues. Germline trimming cut 4 bases from V and 9 bases from J; bases unmatched to any gene: 12. CDR1 is LNHDA and CDR2 is SQIVND in the germline V gene (reference sequence). CDR3: CASSTNPGRTGIQYF. The CDR3 coding sequence is TGTGCCAGTAGTACAAATCCCGGGAGGACGGGCATTCAGTACTTC.

The chain employs TRBV6-1 and TRBJ1-5; weak D call: TRBD1 (6 bases). The V and J ends lost 2 bases and 6 bases respectively, with 14 bases between them. Germline V gene data show CDR1 as MNHNS and CDR2 as SASEGT. This CDR3 is built from 15 residues. The chain's CDR3 is CASSELPQGRQPQHF. CDR3 DNA sequence: TGTGCCAGCAGTGAACTACCACAGGGTCGTCAGCCCCAGCATTTT.

The chain combines TRBV5-1 with TRBJ2-1, with TRBD2 matching over 10 bases. The CDR3 sequence is 18 residues long. With V trimmed by 2 bases and J by 6 bases, 14 bases remained unmatched. The germline V gene encodes CDR1 SGHRS and CDR2 YFSETQ. CDR3 nucleotide sequence: TGCGCCAGCAGCTTTGGGAAGACGATAGCGGGAGGTCGCAATGAGCAGTTCTTC. Protein product: CASSFGKTIAGGRNEQFF.

This chain joins TRBV2 and TRBJ2-3, with 7 bases identical to TRBD2. The CDR3 length is 15 residues. Germline-derived CDR1 and CDR2 are SNHLY and FYNNEI. The V segment lost 2 bases and the J segment 6 bases; nucleotides outside the gene matches: 8. The CDR3 bases are TGTGCCAGCAGTGAAAGGGGAGGGCCGGGTGATACGCAGTATTTT. This encodes CASSERGGPGDTQYF.

CDR3 in amino acids: CASSRDFQGTQYF. The CDR3 nucleotides read TGTGCCAGTAGTAGGGACTTCCAAGGTACGCAGTATTTT. The chain combines TRBV19 with TRBJ2-3, with a weak D call TRBD2 (6 bases). Trimming took off 4 bases at V and 8 bases at J, with 13 bases between the two ends. Looked up from germline, CDR1 is LNHDA and CDR2 is SQIVND (reference sequence). The CDR3 runs to 13 residues.

The CDR3 nucleotides read TGTGCCAGCAGCGTGGGCTCCTCCATTAAAAATGAGCAGTTCTTC. It specifies CASSVGSSIKNEQFF. The rearrangement links TRBV9 to TRBJ2-1; D unresolved. CDR1 SGDLS and CDR2 YYNGEE come from the germline V gene. This CDR3 has 15 residues. Deletions cut 2 bases from V and 7 bases from J, with 16 bases between.

The rearrangement uses TRBV28 and TRBJ2-7, with D unclear. This CDR3 is 14 amino acids long. CDR1 is MDHEN, CDR2 SYDVKM, per germline. V shed 4 bases and J shed 6 bases, with 16 bases lying between them. DNA for the CDR3: TGTGCCAGCAGTTCCCACCCCCGAGTTTCCGAGCAGTACTTC. It encodes CASSSHPRVSEQYF.

The chain links TRBV6-5 to TRBJ1-2; D is unresolved. The CDR3 runs to 13 residues. V was pared by 7 bases and J by 0 bases, with 9 bases between. Germline lookup yields CDR1 MNHEY and CDR2 SVGAGI. The CDR3, as DNA: TGTGCCAGCACCAACGGGGCTAACTATGGCTACACCTTC. This codes for CASTNGANYGYTF.

The chain joins TRBV28 to TRBJ2-1; TRBD2 matches 13 bases. From germline, CDR1 is MDHEN and CDR2 SYDVKM. Losses at the gene ends were 5 bases for V and 3 bases for J; bases not matched to a gene: 7. The CDR3 sequence is 17 residues long. The CDR3 coding sequence is TGTGCCAGCAGTCTGGTGAGACTAGCGGGGGGCTACAATGAGCAGTTCTTC. It yields the protein CASSLVRLAGGYNEQFF. The full variable domain, with the rest looked up from reference TRBV28 and TRBJ2-1, is DVKVTQSSRYLVKRTGEKVFLECVQDMDHENMFWYRQDPGLGLRLIYFSYDVKMKEKGDIPEGYSVSREKKERFSLILESASTNQTSMYLCASSLVRLAGGYNEQFFGPGTRLTVL.

The V gene is TRBV10-2, the J gene TRBJ2-5; D might be TRBD2 (6 bases). The CDR3 sequence is 14 residues long. V was shortened by 2 bases and J by 5 bases, with 12 bases between the two germline ends. Germline values: CDR1 WSHSY, CDR2 SAAADI. The CDR3 is CASSETGVEETQYF. CDR3 DNA sequence: TGCGCCAGCAGTGAGACGGGAGTGGAGGAGACCCAGTACTTC.

As concerns this clone: Other DNA sequences in the same sample also yield this CDR3. The chain combines TRBV7-9 with TRBJ2-6, with TRBD2 as a possible D gene (6 bases). Per germline, CDR1 SEHNR and CDR2 FQNEAQ (reference sequence). Between the trimmed V and J ends, which lost 3 bases and 1 base, there was a span of 7 bases. The CDR3 runs to 15 residues. CDR3 DNA sequence: TGTGCCAGCAGCTTGCGGGGTTCTGGGGCCAACGTCCTGACTTTC. Protein product: CASSLRGSGANVLTF.

This chain uses TRBV7-9 with TRBJ2-1, with 8 bases lining up with TRBD2. The CDR3 runs 16 residues. V lost 5 bases to trimming and J lost 8 bases; unmatched junction nucleotides: 14. In germline, CDR1 is SEHNR, CDR2 FQNEAQ (reference sequence). The CDR3, as DNA: TGTGCCAGCAGCACCCGAGCGGGAGACGTGATCGATGAGCAGTTCTTC. As protein: CASSTRAGDVIDEQFF.

This clone was picked up one time. This sequence joins TRBV5-6 and TRBJ2-3, with D perhaps matching TRBD2 (6 bases). Between the trimmed V and J ends, which lost 0 bases and 0 bases, there was a span of 17 bases. Germline V CDR1 and CDR2: SGHDT, YYEEEE. This CDR3 has 18 residues. CDR3 sequence: CASSLATGARSSTDTQYF. CDR3 DNA: TGTGCCAGCAGCTTGGCAACGGGAGCTAGATCTAGCACAGATACGCAGTATTTT.

J is TRBJ1-1 and V is TRBV7-9; D is perhaps TRBD1 (5 bases). Trimming cost V 1 base and J 0 bases, with 9 bases left between them. Germline V gene sequence: CDR1 SEHNR, CDR2 FQNEAQ (reference sequence). The length of the CDR3 is 15 residues. CDR3 loop: CASSLGQQMNTEAFF. In nucleotides, the CDR3 is TGTGCCAGCAGCTTAGGACAGCAAATGAACACTGAAGCTTTCTTT.

The V gene is TRBV19, the J gene TRBJ2-7, with D possibly TRBD1 on 6 matching bases. The V gene lost 7 bases and the J gene lost 3 bases, with 13 bases spanning the gap. CDR1 is LNHDA, CDR2 SQIVND, per germline (reference sequence). The CDR3 length is 13 residues. The CDR3 sequence: CASTETGSYEQYF. CDR3 nucleotides: TGTGCCAGTACTGAGACAGGAAGCTACGAGCAGTACTTC.

The chain combines TRBV5-1 with TRBJ2-3; the match to TRBD2 covers 10 bases. The CDR3 has 14 residues. Germline V gene sequence: CDR1 SGHRS, CDR2 YFSETQ. V lost 7 bases and J lost 4; bases outside the gene matches: 6. The CDR3: CASQAGGLADTQYF. Written as DNA, the CDR3 is TGCGCCAGCCAAGCGGGAGGGTTGGCAGATACGCAGTATTTT.

This sequence joins TRBV7-6 and TRBJ2-5; a weak D match, TRBD1 (6 bases). Trimming left V 5 bases short and J 3 bases short, with 10 bases between. This CDR3 spans 13 amino acids. Germline-derived CDR1 and CDR2 are SGHVS and FNYEAQ. CDR3 residues: CASSPHREETQYF. In DNA, the CDR3 is TGTGCCAGCAGCCCGCACAGGGAAGAGACCCAGTACTTC.